This section outlines one T cell receptor (beta chain) sequence together with its context. Its specificity is not known. Only in-frame clones appear in the TCRdb table, and some are missing; sequencing was by immunoSEQ multiplex PCR. In the table there are approximately 130,000 clones, approximately 86% of which are singletons. These data originate in a study of T cell responses to AZD1222 COVID-19 vaccine. Study-wide points: Only a handful of AZD1222 recipients, roughly 6 in all, had baseline seropositivity. CD4 TCRs covered the whole spike, strongest at regions 160-218 and 743-854.

Germline CDR1 is SGHDN and CDR2 is FVKESK. This CDR3 has 14 amino acids. Trimming cost V 1 base and J 3 bases, with 7 bases left between them. The sequenced sample was peripheral blood, obtained 28 days after the second AZD1222 dose. This clonotype was obtained from an adult who received the AZD1222 COVID-19 vaccine. The rearrangement uses TRBV14 and TRBJ1-3; D is unclear. The DNA of the CDR3 is TGTGCCAGCAGCCAAGGGTTCTTTGGAAACACCATATATTTT. It is translated as CASSQGFFGNTIYF.